The rows below give T cell receptor beta chains drawn from one sample of a study of T-cell memory formation after mild COVID-19. TCRdb fed the 5' RACE reads into MiXCR, producing one record per CDR3 protein. The sample yields 250,000 to 350,000 distinct CDR3 sequences, 14% seen once. Sequenced: PBMCs or a T cell subset sorted from them (not recorded which). These receptors were collected from a man aged 18 to 29 who had mild COVID-19 (a few samples of this study predate the infection). Cell type and time point are not known. The CDR3 runs from the conserved cysteine through the conserved F or W. Each record gives: V gene, clone size, D gene, J gene, CDR3 protein, CDR3 DNA. A D gene is named only where the DNA matches it firmly. The size entry is marked missing in some rows and otherwise reads once, few, many or a size class.

>TRBV5-1|many|TRBD1|TRBJ2-5
CASSLERGRETQYF
TGCGCCAGCAGCTTGGAGAGGGGGCGGGAGACCCAGTACTTC
>TRBV24-1|-|-|TRBJ1-2
CATSDSPGGDGYTF
TGTGCCACCAGTGATTCGCCCGGCGGAGATGGCTACACCTTC
>TRBV19|-|TRBD2|TRBJ2-1
CASSNSLAGGPNEQFF
TGTGCCAGTAGCAACTCTCTAGCGGGGGGACCCAATGAGCAGTTCTTC
>TRBV5-1|-|-|TRBJ1-1
CASSSLRNTEAFF
TGCGCCAGCAGCTCCCTTCGTAACACTGAAGCTTTCTTT
>TRBV7-3|-|-|TRBJ2-3
CASSSQTWGTDTQYF
TGTGCCAGCAGCTCCCAAACCTGGGGCACAGATACGCAGTATTTT
>TRBV5-5|many|-|TRBJ2-1
CASSFNSGAEQFF
TGTGCCAGCAGCTTTAACAGCGGCGCTGAGCAGTTCTTC
>TRBV3-1|few|-|TRBJ2-7
CASSQSGTYEQYF
TGTGCCAGCAGCCAATCGGGAACCTACGAGCAGTACTTC
>TRBV6-2/TRBV6-3|few|-|TRBJ2-2
CASSYLWSGELFF
TGTGCCAGCAGTTACTTGTGGTCCGGGGAGCTGTTTTTT
>TRBV7-2|-|-|TRBJ2-5
CASSLGLAAYAGETQYF
TGTGCCAGCAGCCTAGGTCTAGCTGCCTATGCTGGAGAGACCCAGTACTTC
>TRBV20-1|-|-|TRBJ1-1
CSASIAPGVKGTEAFF
TGCAGTGCTAGTATTGCCCCTGGGGTAAAGGGGACTGAAGCTTTCTTT
>TRBV5-5|-|-|TRBJ1-2
CASSMDGDYGYTF
TGTGCCAGCAGCATGGACGGTGACTATGGCTACACCTTC
>TRBV6-5|few|-|TRBJ1-1
CASSYPPAFF
TGTGCCAGCAGTTACCCCCCAGCTTTCTTT
>TRBV6-2/TRBV6-3|many|-|TRBJ2-5
CASRRARGETQYF
TGTGCCAGCAGGCGGGCCCGGGGGGAGACCCAGTACTTC
>TRBV20-1|-|TRBD2|TRBJ2-7
CSASRAGGPLHEQYF
TGCAGTGCTAGTAGGGCGGGGGGCCCCCTACACGAGCAGTACTTC
>TRBV4-1|-|TRBD1|TRBJ1-1
CASTLELTGEIWTEAFF
TGCGCCAGCACCCTCGAGCTCACAGGGGAAATATGGACTGAAGCTTTCTTT
>TRBV6-2/TRBV6-3|many|-|TRBJ1-5
CASSWGARYQPQHF
TGTGCCAGCAGCTGGGGGGCGCGGTATCAGCCCCAGCATTTT
>TRBV7-9|many|-|TRBJ1-6
CASSPPGQINSPLHF
TGTGCCAGCAGCCCCCCTGGGCAGATTAATTCACCCCTCCACTTT
>TRBV6-5|-|TRBD1|TRBJ1-1
CASGSGGAGLTEAFF
TGTGCCAGCGGTTCAGGGGGGGCTGGTTTAACTGAAGCTTTCTTT
>TRBV20-1|few|-|TRBJ2-4
CSVPSGGNIQYF
TGCAGTGTCCCAAGTGGGGGGAACATTCAGTACTTC
>TRBV5-1|-|TRBD2|TRBJ2-3
CASSSAGAIADTQYF
TGCGCCAGCAGCTCAGCGGGGGCAATCGCAGATACGCAGTATTTT
>TRBV6-2/TRBV6-3|-|TRBD2|TRBJ2-5
CASSYAGGQETQYF
TGTGCCAGCAGTTACGCGGGGGGCCAAGAGACCCAGTACTTC
>TRBV29-1|few|-|TRBJ2-7
CSVEQASYEQYF
TGCAGCGTTGAACAGGCCAGCTACGAGCAGTACTTC
>TRBV6-5|-|TRBD1|TRBJ2-1
CASSYWDSLNEQFF
TGTGCCAGCAGTTACTGGGACAGCTTGAATGAGCAGTTCTTC
>TRBV9|-|-|TRBJ1-1
CASNTERDTEAFF
TGTGCCAGCAACACAGAGAGGGACACTGAAGCTTTCTTT
>TRBV4-3|few|TRBD2|TRBJ2-1
CASSQDHSGGANYEQFF
TGCGCCAGCAGCCAAGATCACAGCGGGGGGGCCAATTATGAGCAGTTCTTC
>TRBV20-1|few|-|TRBJ1-5
CSASDRNQPQHF
TGCAGTGCTTCCGACAGAAACCAGCCCCAGCATTTT
>TRBV7-8|few|-|TRBJ2-3
CASSFWGVSTDTQYF
TGTGCCAGCAGCTTTTGGGGCGTTAGCACAGATACGCAGTATTTT
>TRBV2|-|TRBD1|TRBJ2-2
CASTMIRDREGGELFF
TGTGCCAGCACAATGATCCGGGACAGGGAAGGCGGGGAGCTGTTTTTT
>TRBV3-1|-|-|TRBJ1-5
CASSQRGRDQPQHF
TGTGCCAGCAGCCAAAGGGGTAGGGATCAGCCCCAGCATTTT
>TRBV7-9|many|-|TRBJ2-3
CASSLMGGTDTQYF
TGTGCCAGCAGCTTAATGGGGGGCACAGATACGCAGTATTTT
>TRBV20-1|-|-|TRBJ2-5
CSASWGETQYF
TGCAGTGCCTCCTGGGGAGAGACCCAGTACTTC
>TRBV3-1|few|-|TRBJ1-1
CASSQGLSGYEAFF
TGTGCCAGCAGCCAGGGACTTTCCGGCTATGAAGCTTTCTTT
>TRBV10-3|-|-|TRBJ2-7
CAIRDGTYEQYF
TGTGCCATCCGGGACGGCACCTACGAGCAGTACTTC
>TRBV20-1|-|TRBD2|TRBJ2-1
CSARAGANEQFF
TGCAGTGCCCGAGCGGGGGCGAATGAGCAGTTCTTC
>TRBV15|-|-|TRBJ2-7
CATSRGRDTQYEQYF
TGTGCCACCAGCAGGGGTAGGGACACCCAATACGAGCAGTACTTC
>TRBV18|many|-|TRBJ2-2
CASSPGPGFSNTGELFF
TGTGCCAGCTCACCAGGCCCCGGCTTTTCAAACACCGGGGAGCTGTTTTTT
>TRBV6-2/TRBV6-3|-|TRBD2|TRBJ2-1
CASRGTSTNEQFF
TGTGCCAGCAGGGGGACTAGTACGAATGAGCAGTTCTTC
>TRBV7-2|many|TRBD1|TRBJ1-2
CASSYSRDREKF
TGTGCCAGCAGTTACTCCCGGGACAGAGAAAAATTC
>TRBV2|few|TRBD2|TRBJ2-4
CASGIAGADIQYF
TGTGCCAGCGGAATAGCGGGGGCGGACATTCAGTACTTC